Here is one T cell receptor (beta chain) with its context. Its antigen is unknown. The data belong to a study of cytomegalovirus exposure and HLA in healthy donors. Overall study results and limits: A later analysis reportedly found that, within productive TCRs, an Asian-associated ancestry cluster had fewer N-insertions than the mean observed across the roughly 630 donors. Reports indicate that TCR beta sequences accurately predicted the HLA-A and HLA-B alleles of most subjects. In a later analysis, HLA-associated TCR beta chains were more clonally expanded than equally common others. There were over 150 TCR beta chains listed as cytomegalovirus-associated.

Use of 60 Vbeta and 13 Jbeta primers characterized the PCR. Some clones are missing from TCRdb's copy, which holds only in-frame ones; the method was immunoSEQ multiplex PCR. This repertoire shows around 150,000 clones, around 86% found once; its top ten account for more than 0.75%. CDR1 is LNHDA and CDR2 is SQIVND in the germline V gene (reference sequence). Trimming shortened V by 5 bases and J by 1 base, and 9 bases separated the two germline ends. The CDR3 consists of 14 residues. V usage is TRBV19 and J usage is TRBJ1-5; D may be TRBD1 (6 bases). The TCR sequence derives from a girl aged 2 to 9 in good health and CMV-seropositive. The sample comprised PBMCs. The CDR3: CASSRTASNQPQHF. The DNA for the CDR3 is TGTGCCAGTAGTCGGACAGCCAGCAATCAGCCCCAGCATTTT. Filled out from reference TRBV19 and TRBJ1-5, the complete variable domain reads DGGITQSPKYLFRKEGQNVTLSCEQNLNHDAMYWYRQDPGQGLRLIYYSQIVNDFQKGDIAEGYSVSREKKESFPLTVTSAQKNPTAFYLCASSRTASNQPQHFGDGTRLSIL.